The 25 T cell receptor beta chains in this list originate from one sample, sequenced in a study of blood T cell repertoires in COVID-19. Repertoires were generated with immunoSEQ multiplex PCR, while TCRdb's copy carries only in-frame clones and drops some. The sample has 200,000 or so clones, roughly four fifths seen once; the top ten hold about 6%. The source material was peripheral blood. The receptor source for this set is a woman between 35 and 50 years old with acute or convalescent COVID-19.

V usage is TRBV28 and J usage is TRBJ1-2; weak D call: TRBD1 (5 bases). V gave up 6 bases and J gave up 9 bases, with 11 bases separating them. Germline V CDR1 and CDR2: MDHEN, SYDVKM. The CDR3 spans 11 residues. CDR3 in DNA: TGTGCCAGCAGGGGGGGGGTTAGCTACACCTTC. Residues: CASRGGVSYTF.

The DNA of the CDR3 is TGTGCCATCAGTGGGACAGAAAGTAATTCACCCCTCCACTTT. Translated: CAISGTESNSPLHF. The chain joins TRBV10-3 to TRBJ1-6, with D tentatively TRBD1 (6 bases). The CDR3 covers 14 residues. V lost 4 bases, J lost 6 bases, and 10 bases lay in between. Germline lookup yields CDR1 ENHRY and CDR2 SYGVKD.

The chain carries TRBV2 and TRBJ1-6; D remains unclear. This CDR3 has 15 residues. Germline CDR1 reads SNHLY; CDR2 reads FYNNEI. Trimming removed 4 bases at V and 0 bases at J, with 7 bases between. CDR3 sequence (DNA): TGTGCCAGCAGTGCCGGGGTCTCCTATAATTCACCCCTCCACTTT. The encoded protein is CASSAGVSYNSPLHF. Supplemented by reference TRBV2 and TRBJ1-6, the full variable domain reads EPEVTQTPSHQVTQMGQEVILRCVPISNHLYFYWYRQILGQKVEFLVSFYNNEISEKSEIFDDQFSVERPDGSNFTLKIRSTKLEDSAMYFCASSAGVSYNSPLHFGNGTRLTVT.

This clone was counted ten times or more. The gene calls are TRBV5-1 and TRBJ1-6; 7 bases are a match to TRBD1. The length of the CDR3 is 13 residues. Losses at the gene ends were 4 bases for V and 5 bases for J; bases not matched to a gene: 0. CDR1 and CDR2 (germline): SGHRS, YFSETQ. The CDR3 DNA sequence: TGCGCCAGCAGCGACAGGGATAATTCACCCCTCCACTTT. Its protein is CASSDRDNSPLHF.

This clone was recorded once. The CDR3 coding sequence is TGTGCCAGTAGGGGCACACGAAATGAGCAGTTCTTC. It yields the protein CASRGTRNEQFF. This sequence joins TRBV19 and TRBJ2-1; D gene uncertain. From germline, CDR1 is LNHDA and CDR2 SQIVND (reference sequence). V lost 6 bases and J lost 7, with 10 bases in between. The CDR3 runs 12 residues.

This chain joins TRBV11-1 and TRBJ2-1, with 8 bases that match TRBD2. CDR3 length: 14 residues. From germline, CDR1 is SGHAT and CDR2 FQDESV (reference sequence). J was trimmed by 5 bases and V by 5 bases; bases with no gene match: 5. The DNA for the CDR3 is TGTGCCAGCAGCCGCGGGGGGAGTCACAATGAGCAGTTCTTC. It yields the protein CASSRGGSHNEQFF.

The rearrangement links TRBV3-1 (or the pseudogene TRBV3-2) to TRBJ1-2; D is unclear. Trimming took 0 bases from V and 5 from J, leaving 4 bases between them. The germline CDR1 and CDR2 sequences are LGHDT and YNNKEL (reference sequence). The CDR3 consists of 12 residues. CDR3: CASSQDPYGYTF. CDR3 in DNA: TGTGCCAGCAGCCAAGATCCGTATGGCTACACCTTC.

This chain links TRBV29-1 with TRBJ2-7, with 9 positions matching TRBD2. Per germline, CDR1 SQVTM and CDR2 ANQGSEA. The CDR3 is made up of 11 amino acids. The V and J ends lost 7 bases and 11 bases, in that order; junction bases with no gene match: 9. The DNA of the CDR3 is TGCAGCGGGGATCTAGCGGGGAAGGAGTACTTC. Encoded protein: CSGDLAGKEYF.

This chain connects TRBV27 to TRBJ2-2; no reliable D call. The CDR3 contains 14 residues. Germline values: CDR1 MNHEY, CDR2 SMNVEV (reference sequence). V lost 6 bases, J lost 5 bases, and 13 bases lay in between. CDR3 amino acids: CASSSLDKTGELFF. Written as DNA, the CDR3 is TGTGCCAGCAGCTCTCTCGACAAGACCGGGGAGCTGTTTTTT.

The V gene is TRBV5-1, the J gene TRBJ1-4; 8 positions match TRBD1. The junction had 3 bases not matched to a gene; V was cut back by 0 bases and J by 5 bases. The germline CDR1 and CDR2 sequences are SGHRS and YFSETQ. This CDR3 is built from 15 residues. CDR3 coding DNA: TGCGCCAGCAGCTTGGGGACAGGGAGGAATGAAAAACTGTTTTTT. Its translation: CASSLGTGRNEKLFF.

The gene calls are TRBV7-2 and TRBJ2-3; TRBD2 matches at 13 bases. V dropped 5 bases and J dropped 8; count of bases not matched to a gene: 4. Germline V lookup: CDR1 SGHTA, CDR2 FQGNSA. The CDR3 covers 14 residues. CDR3 in DNA: TGTGCCAGCAGCACCGGACTAGCGGGAGTTACGCAGTATTTT. Residues: CASSTGLAGVTQYF.

V and J are TRBV3-1 (or the pseudogene TRBV3-2) and TRBJ2-6; a possible D gene is TRBD2 (6 bases). Germline V gene data show CDR1 as LGHDT and CDR2 as YNNKEL (reference sequence). With 8 bases removed from V and 0 bases from J, the gap between germline ends came to 14 bases. The CDR3 spans 16 residues. The CDR3 sequence is CASRRAGGSGANVLTF. The CDR3 DNA is TGTGCCAGCCGGAGGGCAGGCGGCTCTGGGGCCAACGTCCTGACTTTC.

The V call is TRBV18, the J call TRBJ1-1; 8 bases fit TRBD1. The CDR3 runs to 14 residues. V dropped 4 bases and J dropped 1; count of bases not matched to a gene: 2. Germline CDR1 and CDR2: KGHSH and LQKENI. CDR3 sequence: CASSHGQGNTEAFF. The CDR3 DNA sequence: TGTGCCAGCTCACATGGACAGGGGAACACTGAAGCTTTCTTT.

This sequence joins TRBV7-6 and TRBJ2-5; 9 bases agree with TRBD2. There are 17 residues in the CDR3. The V and J ends lost 4 bases and 5 bases, in that order; junction bases with no gene match: 14. The V gene's germline CDR1 is SGHVS and CDR2 FNYEAQ. The CDR3 protein is CASSSPGLAALGETQYF. CDR3 DNA: TGTGCCAGCAGCTCCCCGGGACTAGCAGCCCTAGGGGAGACCCAGTACTTC. Drawing the rest from reference TRBV7-6 and TRBJ2-5, the complete variable domain is GAGVSQSPRYKVTKRGQDVALRCDPISGHVSLYWYRQALGQGPEFLTYFNYEAQQDKSGLPNDRFSAERPEGSISTLTIQRTEQRDSAMYRCASSSPGLAALGETQYFGPGTRLLVL.

The chain has TRBV19 and TRBJ2-7; D gene unclear. Trimming shortened V by 1 base and J by 6 bases, and 10 bases separated the two germline ends. CDR1 is LNHDA and CDR2 is SQIVND in the germline V gene (reference sequence). The CDR3 runs to 13 residues. CDR3 in amino acids: CASSIVGPGEQYF. The DNA for the CDR3 is TGTGCCAGTAGTATAGTAGGTCCAGGCGAGCAGTACTTC.

The genes are TRBV3-1 (or the pseudogene TRBV3-2) and TRBJ1-1; D gene uncertain. In germline, CDR1 is LGHDT, CDR2 YNNKEL (reference sequence). The V and J ends lost 1 base and 2 bases respectively, with 5 bases between them. This CDR3 is 13 amino acids long. The CDR3: CASSQVTNTEAFF. For the CDR3, the DNA is TGTGCCAGCAGCCAAGTTACAAACACTGAAGCTTTCTTT.

The V call is TRBV6-6, the J call TRBJ2-3, with 8 bases aligning to TRBD2. This CDR3 spans 15 amino acids. V lost 7 bases to trimming and J lost 1 base; unmatched junction nucleotides: 7. CDR1 and CDR2 from the germline V gene are MNHNY and SVGAGI (reference sequence). DNA for the CDR3: TGTGCCAGCATGCCCGGACTAGCCCGCACAGATACGCAGTATTTT. Its protein product is CASMPGLARTDTQYF.

The V and J genes are TRBV10-2 and TRBJ2-5; 8 bases align to TRBD1. Germline V gene sequence: CDR1 WSHSY, CDR2 SAAADI. J lost 5 bases, V lost 4 bases, and 6 bases had no gene match. CDR3 length: 14 amino acids. This chain's CDR3 is CASSASGGRETQYF. In nucleotides, the CDR3 is TGCGCCAGCAGTGCGTCAGGGGGCAGGGAGACCCAGTACTTC.

The CDR3 sequence: CATSDPPGGKDEQFF. The CDR3 DNA sequence: TGTGCCACCAGTGATCCCCCCGGGGGGAAGGATGAGCAGTTCTTC. The chain employs TRBV24-1 and TRBJ2-1, with TRBD2 matching 7 bases. This CDR3 contains 15 residues. Per germline, CDR1 KGHDR and CDR2 SFDVKD. V was pared by 3 bases and J by 8 bases, with 9 bases of the junction left unmatched.

The chain recombines TRBV28 with TRBJ1-2; 8 bases align to TRBD1. V lost 7 bases, J lost 2 bases, and 3 bases stayed unmatched. Germline assignment: CDR1 MDHEN and CDR2 SYDVKM. The CDR3 has 13 amino acids. The CDR3 here is CASTRDRNYGYTF. The CDR3 region has the DNA TGTGCCAGCACCCGGGACAGGAACTATGGCTACACCTTC.

The chain is built from TRBV18 and TRBJ2-3; 14 bases are shared with TRBD2. From germline, CDR1 is KGHSH and CDR2 LQKENI. The CDR3 spans 16 residues. V dropped 3 bases and J dropped 5; count of bases not matched to a gene: 4. The CDR3 is CASSPGLAGGGDTQYF. For the CDR3, the DNA is TGTGCCAGCTCACCCGGACTAGCGGGAGGAGGAGATACGCAGTATTTT.

The chain couples TRBV5-6 to TRBJ1-6; D might be TRBD1 (5 bases). Germline V gene lookup returns CDR1 SGHDT and CDR2 YYEEEE. This CDR3 region has 17 residues. V lost 4 bases, J lost 3 bases, and 17 bases lay in between. CDR3: CASSTGAGTHYNSPLHF. In DNA form, the CDR3 reads TGTGCCAGCAGCACCGGGGCCGGGACTCACTATAATTCACCCCTCCACTTT.

This clone was seen only once. V and J are TRBV11-2 and TRBJ1-1; tentative D call: TRBD1 (5 bases). The V end was cut by 5 bases, the J end by 1 base, with 17 bases between. The germline gives CDR1 SGHAT, CDR2 FQNNGV. The CDR3 totals 16 residues. The CDR3 sequence is CASSQRGLGRNTEAFF. CDR3 DNA sequence: TGTGCCAGCAGCCAAAGGGGATTGGGCAGGAACACTGAAGCTTTCTTT.

The chain uses TRBV7-2 and TRBJ1-2; TRBD1 matches at 9 bases. V was pared by 4 bases and J by 7 bases, with 10 bases of the junction left unmatched. The germline V gene encodes CDR1 SGHTA and CDR2 FQGNSA. The CDR3 is 15 amino acids. The DNA of the CDR3 is TGTGCCAGCAGCTCCAGACCGGGACAGGGTCGTGGCTACACCTTC. Translated: CASSSRPGQGRGYTF.

This rearrangement joins TRBV7-3 to TRBJ2-5; 7 nucleotides match TRBD1. V dropped 3 bases and J dropped 5; count of bases not matched to a gene: 3. Germline CDR1 and CDR2: SGHTA and FQGTGA. CDR3 length: 13 residues. The CDR3 loop is CASSLQQGETQYF. The CDR3 bases are TGTGCCAGCAGCTTGCAACAGGGGGAGACCCAGTACTTC. Using reference TRBV7-3 and TRBJ2-5 for the parts outside the CDR3, the full variable domain is GAGVSQTPSNKVTEKGKYVELRCDPISGHTALYWYRQSLGQGPEFLIYFQGTGAADDSGLPNDRFFAVRPEGSVSTLKIQRTERGDSAVYLCASSLQQGETQYFGPGTRLLVL.